These 9 T cell receptor beta chains share one sample of origin, sequenced in a study of cytomegalovirus exposure and HLA in healthy donors. PCR used 60 Vbeta primers and 13 Jbeta primers. TCRdb keeps only in-frame clones here, not all; method: immunoSEQ multiplex PCR. The sample records about 180,000 clones, around 82% being singletons. Source material: PBMCs. Receptors were obtained from a woman aged 25 to 39 in good health and CMV-seropositive.

V is TRBV5-1 and J is TRBJ1-4, with TRBD1 as a possible D gene (6 bases). Germline CDR1 reads SGHRS; CDR2 reads YFSETQ. The CDR3 has 14 residues. The V end was cut by 2 bases, the J end by 4 bases, with 9 bases between. The CDR3, as DNA: TGCGCCAGCAGCTTCGGACAGAGTAATGAAAAACTGTTTTTT. Translation: CASSFGQSNEKLFF.

J is TRBJ1-1 and V is TRBV9, with 8 bases that match TRBD1. Germline V gene sequence: CDR1 SGDLS, CDR2 YYNGEE. CDR3 size: 16 residues. V lost 4 bases to trimming and J lost 1 base; unmatched junction nucleotides: 9. CDR3 coding DNA: TGTGCCAGCAGCATTGGGACAGGTGCGGGGAACACTGAAGCTTTCTTT. As protein: CASSIGTGAGNTEAFF.

V is TRBV29-1 and J is TRBJ1-3; D remains ambiguous. The CDR3 loop spans 14 amino acids. The germline V and J ends were trimmed by 0 bases and 0 bases, with 6 bases remaining between them. Germline V gene lookup returns CDR1 SQVTM and CDR2 ANQGSEA. The CDR3 DNA reads TGCAGCGTTGAAGAACGAGGCTCTGGAAACACCATATATTTT. Protein sequence: CSVEERGSGNTIYF.

This clone was seen only a few times. The gene calls are TRBV6-5 and TRBJ1-5; 8 positions agree with TRBD1. Germline lookup yields CDR1 MNHEY and CDR2 SVGAGI. The V segment lost 5 bases and the J segment 6 bases; nucleotides outside the gene matches: 6. CDR3 length equals 14 residues. The CDR3: CASSLDREGQPQHF. For the CDR3, the DNA is TGTGCCAGCAGTCTGGACAGGGAAGGTCAGCCCCAGCATTTT.

This clone has more than one count but fewer than ten. The rearrangement uses TRBV5-1 and TRBJ1-1; D is unclear. The germline CDR1 and CDR2 sequences are SGHRS and YFSETQ. CDR3 length: 13 residues. With 7 bases removed from V and 7 bases from J, the gap between germline ends came to 17 bases. The CDR3 nucleotides read TGCGCCAGCGCCATCGGGGAGAGGAGTGAAGCTTTCTTT. Its protein product is CASAIGERSEAFF.

The rearrangement uses TRBV10-2 and TRBJ1-2; D gene unclear. The V gene's germline CDR1 is WSHSY and CDR2 SAAADI. Trimming stripped 0 bases from V and 2 bases from J, with 16 bases between. This CDR3 comprises 17 residues. Written as DNA, the CDR3 is TGCGCCAGCAGTGAGTCGACCTTGGTCGGACTAAACTATGGCTACACCTTC. As protein: CASSESTLVGLNYGYTF.

The chain joins TRBV5-1 to TRBJ2-3; 7 nucleotides align to TRBD1. Germline V CDR1 and CDR2: SGHRS, YFSETQ. The CDR3 runs to 14 residues. J lost 3 bases, V lost 3 bases, and 4 bases had no gene match. The CDR3 DNA sequence: TGCGCCAGCAGCTCCGAACAGGGGACAGATACGCAGTATTTT. This gives the protein CASSSEQGTDTQYF.

This chain links TRBV30 with TRBJ1-5; D uncertain. Trimming pared 4 bases from V and 1 base from J, leaving 11 bases between. Germline V lookup: CDR1 GTSNPN, CDR2 SVGIG (reference sequence). CDR3 length: 14 residues. CDR3: CAWTAGLSNQPQHF. Written as DNA, the CDR3 is TGTGCCTGGACCGCGGGGTTGAGCAATCAGCCCCAGCATTTT. The full variable domain, completed using reference TRBV30 and TRBJ1-5, is SQTIHQWPATLVQPVGSPLSLECTVEGTSNPNLYWYRQAAGRGLQLLFYSVGIGQISSEVPQNLSASRPQDRQFILSSKKLLLSDSGFYLCAWTAGLSNQPQHFGDGTRLSIL.

The gene calls are TRBV19 and TRBJ2-5, with D tentatively TRBD2 (6 bases). Germline V gene sequence: CDR1 LNHDA, CDR2 SQIVND (reference sequence). The V gene lost 5 bases and the J gene lost 11 bases, with 24 bases spanning the gap. This CDR3 comprises 15 residues. CDR3 nucleotide sequence: TGTGCCAGTAGTCCAACCGGGGCCGGCCAGGAGGGGCAGTACTTC. Translating it yields CASSPTGAGQEGQYF.